The clone carrying this TCR beta chain was detected only a few times. Its specificity is unknown. The record originates from a study of PD-1 blockade in classical Hodgkin lymphoma. Germline CDR1 SGHAT, CDR2 FQDESV (reference sequence). Trimming removed 5 bases from V and 8 bases from J; junction bases left unmatched: 2. The CDR3 runs 14 residues. The assay was immunoSEQ multiplex PCR, and TCRdb's table has in-frame clones only and misses some. The sample records 40,000 to 65,000 clones, 86% being singletons. Study conclusions and caveats: The baseline diversity of complete responders showed similarity to that of newly diagnosed patients. Exclusion covered patients beginning nivolumab under 1 year post-ASCT. Reported baseline diversity: healthy donors highest, relapsed/refractory patients lowest.

Time point reported: cycle 4 day 1 (C4D1), after 6 weeks of nivolumab. After autologous stem cell transplantation all patients relapsed, and prior brentuximab vedotin exposure differed between cohorts. V and J are TRBV11-1 and TRBJ2-1; 14 nucleotides line up with TRBD2. The source is a human donor with classical Hodgkin lymphoma. The sample in question was peripheral blood mononuclear cells (PBMCs), obtained before the fourth cycle of nivolumab. The CDR3 reads CASSPGLAGDEQFF. The DNA for the CDR3 is TGTGCCAGCAGCCCGGGACTAGCGGGAGATGAGCAGTTCTTC.